These 16 T cell receptor beta chains were sequenced from one sample in a study of blood T cell repertoires in COVID-19. Using immunoSEQ multiplex PCR, the repertoire was profiled, and TCRdb retains in-frame clones only, with some absent. The sample lists 200,000 to 250,000 clones, around 84% occurring once. The sample consisted of peripheral blood. These receptors all come from a man between 50 and 59 years old with acute or convalescent COVID-19.

V gene TRBV5-4 combines with J gene TRBJ1-1; D perhaps matches TRBD1 (6 bases). The V end lost 6 bases, the J end lost 6 bases, and 18 bases lay between the germline ends. The CDR3 has 14 amino acids. Germline CDR1 and CDR2: SGHNT and YYREEE (reference sequence). CDR3 nucleotide sequence: TGTGCCAGCACCGACCAACAGGGAACCCCTGAAGCTTTCTTT. This translates into CASTDQQGTPEAFF. The variable domain in full, with the rest retrieved from reference TRBV5-4 and TRBJ1-1, is ETGVTQSPTHLIKTRGQQVTLRCSSQSGHNTVSWYQQALGQGPQFIFQYYREEENGRGNFPPRFSGLQFPNYSSELNVNALELDDSALYLCASTDQQGTPEAFFGQGTRLTVV.

The chain combines TRBV14 with TRBJ2-5, with D possibly being TRBD2 (6 bases). Trimming cost V 6 bases and J 5 bases, with 16 bases left between them. Germline V gives CDR1 SGHDN, CDR2 FVKESK. CDR3 length equals 14 residues. The CDR3 bases are TGTGCCAGCAGTCTCATTCAGGGAGGCGAGACCCAGTACTTC. It yields the protein CASSLIQGGETQYF.

V is TRBV2 and J is TRBJ1-6; TRBD1 is a possible D gene (5 bases). Germline CDR1 SNHLY, CDR2 FYNNEI. The CDR3 covers 16 residues. Trimming cost V 6 bases and J 7 bases, with 19 bases left between them. The CDR3 DNA follows: TGTGCCAGCAGCCCGGGACTAACGATGAAAAATTCACCCCTCCACTTT. Translated: CASSPGLTMKNSPLHF.

The chain has TRBV9 and TRBJ1-1; D gene ambiguous. This CDR3 has 14 amino acids. Looked up from germline, CDR1 is SGDLS and CDR2 is YYNGEE. The V and J ends lost 0 bases and 1 base respectively, with 7 bases between them. In nucleotides, the CDR3 is TGTGCCAGCAGCGTAGAGTTGGCGAACACTGAAGCTTTCTTT. It specifies CASSVELANTEAFF.

The chain couples TRBV27 to TRBJ1-6, with TRBD1 identical over 10 bases. V lost 4 bases and J lost 9; bases outside the gene matches: 9. The germline gives CDR1 MNHEY, CDR2 SMNVEV (reference sequence). The CDR3 covers 16 residues. The CDR3 DNA reads as TGTGCCAGCAGTTCACTACGACAGGGGGCTGGTTCACCCCTCCACTTT. It codes for CASSSLRQGAGSPLHF.

The chain combines TRBV2 with TRBJ2-5, with D maybe TRBD1 (6 bases). Germline CDR1 is SNHLY and CDR2 is FYNNEI. This CDR3 is 13 amino acids long. Trimming took 7 bases from V and 4 from J, leaving 13 bases between them. The DNA of the CDR3 is TGTGCCAGCAAGCAACAGGGCGGAGAGACCCAGTACTTC. Translating it yields CASKQQGGETQYF.

The V gene is TRBV6-5, the J gene TRBJ2-7, with TRBD1 identical over 7 bases. The germline V gene has CDR1 MNHEY and CDR2 SVGAGI. The CDR3 covers 16 residues. V shed 0 bases, J shed 4 bases, and the junction held 9 bases outside the gene matches. In nucleotides, the CDR3 is TGTGCCAGCAGTTACTCCCAGGGACAGCCGGGTTACGAGCAGTACTTC. Its translation is CASSYSQGQPGYEQYF.

This clone was counted between two and nine times. The V call is TRBV9, the J call TRBJ2-5; 9 bases are shared with TRBD2. CDR1 and CDR2 (germline): SGDLS, YYNGEE. Losses at the gene ends were 4 bases for V and 2 bases for J; bases not matched to a gene: 9. This CDR3 region has 16 residues. CDR3 protein: CASSPGELAGQETQYF. As DNA, the CDR3 is TGTGCCAGCAGCCCCGGAGAGCTAGCGGGGCAAGAGACCCAGTACTTC.

This clone has just one count. V and J are TRBV5-1 and TRBJ2-2; no clear D gene. The V gene lost 5 bases and the J gene lost 0 bases, with 17 bases spanning the gap. CDR1 SGHRS and CDR2 YFSETQ come from the germline V gene. This CDR3 spans 17 amino acids. DNA of the CDR3: TGCGCCAGCAGGAGATTTACAGTCCAAACGAACACCGGGGAGCTGTTTTTT. This sequence encodes CASRRFTVQTNTGELFF.

The genes are TRBV6-5 and TRBJ1-1; D possibly corresponds to TRBD1 (6 bases). Trimming pared 6 bases from V and 1 base from J, leaving 15 bases between. Looked up from germline, CDR1 is MNHEY and CDR2 is SVGAGI. This CDR3 spans 15 amino acids. This CDR3 reads CASRGTSESNTEAFF. In DNA form, the CDR3 reads TGTGCCAGCAGGGGGACATCGGAATCGAACACTGAAGCTTTCTTT.

V and J are TRBV28 and TRBJ1-2; the match to TRBD1 covers 8 bases. The CDR3 length is 14 residues. V dropped 6 bases and J dropped 3; count of bases not matched to a gene: 6. Germline V gene sequence: CDR1 MDHEN, CDR2 SYDVKM. CDR3 sequence (DNA): TGTGCCAGCAGACCCGGGACAGGATACTATGGCTACACCTTC. The encoded protein is CASRPGTGYYGYTF.

The chain recombines TRBV6-5 with TRBJ1-2; D possibly corresponds to TRBD1 (6 bases). The CDR3 covers 14 residues. Trimming took off 8 bases at V and 4 bases at J, with 17 bases between the two ends. Germline CDR1 is MNHEY and CDR2 is SVGAGI. The chain's CDR3 is CASALGTQGYGYTF. For the CDR3, the DNA is TGTGCCAGCGCCCTGGGGACACAAGGCTATGGCTACACCTTC.

The CDR3, as DNA: TGTGCCACCAGTGAGGCTAGCGGGAAAGAGACCCAGTACTTC. It is translated as CATSEASGKETQYF. The genes are TRBV24-1 and TRBJ2-5; 9 nucleotides line up with TRBD2. The junction had 2 bases not matched to a gene; V was cut back by 4 bases and J by 3 bases. The CDR3 covers 14 residues. Germline V gene data show CDR1 as KGHDR and CDR2 as SFDVKD.

This clone appeared once. CDR3 sequence: CASSQDGGNEQFF. The CDR3 region has the DNA TGCGCCAGCAGCCAAGATGGCGGGAATGAGCAGTTCTTC. The chain recombines TRBV4-1 with TRBJ2-1; D might be TRBD2 (5 bases). This CDR3 has 13 amino acids. The V gene's germline CDR1 is MGHRA and CDR2 YSYEKL. V shed 0 bases and J shed 7 bases, with 7 bases lying between them.

J is TRBJ1-1 and V is TRBV19, with TRBD1 identical over 9 bases. Germline loops: CDR1 LNHDA, CDR2 SQIVND (reference sequence). V trimming: 5 bases; J trimming: 4 bases; junction bases outside the gene matches: 8. There are 15 residues in the CDR3. The CDR3: CASSLRDRVITEAFF. For the CDR3, the DNA is TGTGCCAGTAGTCTCCGGGACAGGGTGATCACTGAAGCTTTCTTT.

The chain has TRBV5-1 and TRBJ2-1; 12 bases fit TRBD1. Losses at the gene ends were 4 bases for V and 5 bases for J; bases not matched to a gene: 7. Germline V gene data show CDR1 as SGHRS and CDR2 as YFSETQ. The CDR3 spans 16 residues. CDR3 protein: CASSISGTGGNNEQFF. The CDR3, as DNA: TGCGCCAGCAGCATCTCCGGGACAGGGGGCAACAATGAGCAGTTCTTC.